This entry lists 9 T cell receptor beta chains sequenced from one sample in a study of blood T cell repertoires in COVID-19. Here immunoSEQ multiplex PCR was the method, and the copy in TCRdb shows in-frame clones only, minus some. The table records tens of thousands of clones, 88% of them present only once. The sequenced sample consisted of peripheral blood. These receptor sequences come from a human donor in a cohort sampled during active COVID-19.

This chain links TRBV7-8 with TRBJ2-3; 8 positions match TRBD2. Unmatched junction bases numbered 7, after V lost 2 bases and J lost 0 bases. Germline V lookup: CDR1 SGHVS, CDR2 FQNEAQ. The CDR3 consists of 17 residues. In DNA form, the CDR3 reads TGTGCCAGCAGCTTACGGGGCGGGGGGCCTAGCACAGATACGCAGTATTTT. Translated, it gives CASSLRGGGPSTDTQYF.

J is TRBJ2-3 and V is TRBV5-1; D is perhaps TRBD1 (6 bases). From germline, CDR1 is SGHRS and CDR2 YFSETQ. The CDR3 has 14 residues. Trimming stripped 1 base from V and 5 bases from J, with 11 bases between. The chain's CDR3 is CASSLHRGGDTQYF. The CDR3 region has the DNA TGCGCCAGCAGCTTGCACAGAGGGGGAGATACGCAGTATTTT.

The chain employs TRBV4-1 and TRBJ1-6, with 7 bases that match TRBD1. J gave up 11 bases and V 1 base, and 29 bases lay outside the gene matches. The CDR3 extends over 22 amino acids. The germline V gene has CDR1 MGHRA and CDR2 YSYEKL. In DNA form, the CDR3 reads TGCGCCAGCAGCCAAGCCTACGAGGTACAGGGGTTTTTGTCCGCTGTTTCTGCACCCCTCCACTTT. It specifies CASSQAYEVQGFLSAVSAPLHF.

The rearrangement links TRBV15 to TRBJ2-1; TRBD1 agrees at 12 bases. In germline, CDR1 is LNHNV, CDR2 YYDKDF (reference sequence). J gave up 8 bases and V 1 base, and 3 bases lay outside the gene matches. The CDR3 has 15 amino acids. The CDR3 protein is CATSRAGQGAHEQFF. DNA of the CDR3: TGTGCCACCAGCAGAGCGGGACAGGGGGCCCATGAGCAGTTCTTC.

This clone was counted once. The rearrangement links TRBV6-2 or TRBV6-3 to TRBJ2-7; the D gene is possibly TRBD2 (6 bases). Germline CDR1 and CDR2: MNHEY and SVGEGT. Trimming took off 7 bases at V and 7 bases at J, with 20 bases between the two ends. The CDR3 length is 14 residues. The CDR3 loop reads CASNPPSGRREQYF. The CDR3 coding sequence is TGTGCCAGCAACCCCCCGTCAGGGAGGAGGGAGCAGTACTTC.

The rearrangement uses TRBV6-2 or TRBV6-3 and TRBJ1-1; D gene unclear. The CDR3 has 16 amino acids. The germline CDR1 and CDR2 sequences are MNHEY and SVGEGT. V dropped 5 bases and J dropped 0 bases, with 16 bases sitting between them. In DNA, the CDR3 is TGTGCCAGCAGTAACGCCCTCCAGGCCATGAACACTGAAGCTTTCTTT. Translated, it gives CASSNALQAMNTEAFF.

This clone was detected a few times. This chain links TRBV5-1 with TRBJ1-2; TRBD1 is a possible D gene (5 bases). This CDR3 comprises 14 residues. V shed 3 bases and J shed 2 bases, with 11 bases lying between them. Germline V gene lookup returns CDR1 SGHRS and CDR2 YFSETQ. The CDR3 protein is CASSSGGLNYGYTF. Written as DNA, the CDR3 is TGCGCCAGCAGCTCGGGGGGTCTAAACTATGGCTACACCTTC.

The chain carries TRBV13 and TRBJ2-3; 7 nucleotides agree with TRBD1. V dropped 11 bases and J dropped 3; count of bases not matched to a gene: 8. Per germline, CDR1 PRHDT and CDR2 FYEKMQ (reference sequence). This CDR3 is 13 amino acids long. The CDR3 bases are TGTGCCGACAGGGAAGTAGGTACAGATACGCAGTATTTT. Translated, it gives CADREVGTDTQYF.

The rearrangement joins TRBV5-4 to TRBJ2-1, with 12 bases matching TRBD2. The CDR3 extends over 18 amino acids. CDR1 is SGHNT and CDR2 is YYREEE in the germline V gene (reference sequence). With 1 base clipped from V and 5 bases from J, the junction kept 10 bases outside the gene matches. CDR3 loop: CASSLIVGLAGLNNEQFF. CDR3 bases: TGTGCCAGCAGCTTGATTGTAGGACTAGCGGGGCTAAACAATGAGCAGTTCTTC.